Listed below are T cell receptor beta chains from one sample, sequenced in a study of CD8 T cells in ankylosing spondylitis. MiXCR, run by TCRdb on the 5' RACE reads, gives a single entry per CDR3 protein. Among roughly 90,000 distinct CDR3 sequences listed, about 8.3% were seen once. Sequenced material: blood, either unsorted or a sorted T cell fraction (not recorded which). These receptors all come from a male donor with ankylosing spondylitis. Each CDR3 is given without its conserved first and last residue. The order of the fields is V gene, CDR3 length, CDR3 protein.

V: TRBV12-3/TRBV12-4
length: 12
CDR3: ASSPNTVAETQY

V: TRBV3-1
length: 14
CDR3: ASSQPYRDRDYGYT

V: TRBV29-1
length: 12
CDR3: SVEPGGRGNEQF

V: TRBV2
length: 13
CDR3: ASSERQAILNEQF

V: TRBV27
length: 11
CDR3: ASSLDSFFEQF

V: TRBV30
length: 10
CDR3: AWSMGTETQY

V: TRBV12-3/TRBV12-4
length: 13
CDR3: ASKARLGADYGYT

V: TRBV18
length: 13
CDR3: ASSRSGGMQETQY

V: TRBV6-4
length: 13
CDR3: ASSDVLAGNNEQF

V: TRBV12-3/TRBV12-4
length: 9
CDR3: ASQYGTEAF

V: TRBV27
length: 11
CDR3: ASSFGTDYEQY

V: TRBV12-3/TRBV12-4
length: 13
CDR3: ASSSFGTASYEQY

V: TRBV29-1
length: 10
CDR3: SVEFQYNEQF

V: TRBV4-2
length: 13
CDR3: ASSQEWSSFYEQY

V: TRBV12-3/TRBV12-4
length: 10
CDR3: ASRIVVGELF

V: TRBV7-9
length: 12
CDR3: ASSRDSNTDTQY

V: TRBV2
length: 14
CDR3: ASSDPNREGYNEQF

V: TRBV12-3/TRBV12-4
length: 19
CDR3: ASSSPLPLTPGGEATDTQY

V: TRBV20-1
length: 10
CDR3: STDREGYGYT

V: TRBV24-1
length: 14
CDR3: ATSDFPGAPYNEQF

V: TRBV5-6
length: 14
CDR3: ASSFIAGGPLGEQY

V: TRBV2
length: 13
CDR3: ASSAGARITDTQY

V: TRBV5-6
length: 11
CDR3: ASSSGTGQPQH

V: TRBV13
length: 14
CDR3: ASSLDGTGGYNEQF

V: TRBV9
length: 13
CDR3: ASSTHPGQGYGYT

V: TRBV24-1
length: 16
CDR3: ATSGVRTSGTLPDTQY

V: TRBV24-1
length: 14
CDR3: ATSDPGWGSNQPQH

V: TRBV9
length: 14
CDR3: ASSAHRDKPSYEQY

V: TRBV19
length: 14
CDR3: ASSPALAGGPPEQF

V: TRBV7-9
length: 10
CDR3: ASSLALTEAF

V: TRBV14
length: 14
CDR3: ASSPGPTTNTGELF

V: TRBV11-2
length: 11
CDR3: ASSFAGASGYT

V: TRBV5-6
length: 12
CDR3: ASSLVSIYNEQF

V: TRBV28
length: 12
CDR3: ASSLSGIGSPLH

V: TRBV7-9
length: 13
CDR3: ASSSSGRNTGELF

V: TRBV24-1
length: 13
CDR3: ATSEPTSGSWELF

V: TRBV3-1
length: 13
CDR3: ASSQVAGGRETQY

V: TRBV4-1
length: 13
CDR3: ASSQDLSLDTEAF

V: TRBV5-1
length: 14
CDR3: ASSFYRDRVTGELF

V: TRBV6-4
length: 13
CDR3: ASSSSPGPGSEAF

V: TRBV24-1
length: 14
CDR3: ATSDFGGRNTGELF

V: TRBV2
length: 10
CDR3: ASSEHYNEQF

V: TRBV4-1
length: 15
CDR3: ASSQVSAAISGNTIY

V: TRBV20-1
length: 11
CDR3: SASGRGHTEAF